Given below is one T cell receptor (beta chain) in context. This clone came up a few times. Which antigen it targets is not known. One base away there is no much larger clone; base qualities are not given. Per the germline V gene, SGHRS is the CDR1 and YFSETQ is the CDR2. After removal of 4 bases from V and 0 bases from J, the junction retains 4 bases not matched to a gene. From cysteine to phenylalanine, the CDR3 is 15 amino acids long. Of all the DNA, just the CDR3 is kept, 45 bases in frame from base 1. The sample belongs to a study of shared clonotypes between healthy human individuals (TCRdb year 2020). Concerning the study at large: The cohort comprised two women and a few men aged 18 to 49 years. For each donor, three plates each were used for CD4 naive and CD4 memory, two plates were used for CD8 naive, and one plate was used for CD8 memory. The study deeply sequenced blood TCR repertoires of five healthy adults to estimate repertoire size and the extent of clonotype sharing between individuals. Different laboratories and diverse techniques were used to prepare libraries and sequence TCR repertoires, to increase sequencing depth and limit assay-specific biases. Leukapheresis yielded between about 0.94 and 9 billion PBMCs per donor. Overall study results and their limits: Clonotypes shared by all four sorted-subset donors showed higher generation probabilities than non-shared clonotypes. Estimated clonotype richness was generally larger for naive than for memory subsets. Pairwise subsampling indicated that sequencing depth was expected to affect the degree of clonotype sharing among donors. Rarefaction of sorted-subset datasets indicated incomplete sequencing despite the large sequencing depth. The genetic and exposure-history diversity represented was limited by the small number of donors. Sampling was restricted to blood, and TCR repertoires in tissues likely differ from the TCR repertoires found in blood. Across four donors, around 5% of naive CD4, approximately 4% of naive CD8, approximately 2.5% of memory CD4, and 0.3% to 0.45% of memory CD8 clonotypes were shared.

TCR CDR3 regions were amplified from genomic DNA by multiplex PCR using the deep immunoSEQ assay. For each cell subset, the extracted genomic DNA was distributed evenly across all wells of several immunoSEQ 96-well plates, and each plate served as one replicate. For sorted subsets, around 200 ng genomic DNA, equal to some 28,000 T cell genomes, was loaded into each replicate PCR. Purified libraries were quantified with a Qubit 3.0 fluorometer, sized on a Bioanalyzer 2100, and re-quantified with the KAPA Library Quantification kit. Every immunoSEQ 96-well plate was sequenced on a dedicated single-read 150-cycle Illumina NextSeq 550 flow cell. As for how the authors treated the data: The immunoSEQ output contained only junctional sequences without quality scores, so filtering could not match that applied to full-length reads. To assign V/J genes and CDR3, sequences were annotated using PyIR, a Python wrapper for IgBLAST v1.9, with IMGT germline references. Reads with weak V/J assignments (E-value above 1e-6), missing CDR3, stop codons, out-of-frame junctions, or ambiguous translated residues were removed. V3J clonotypes were defined as sequences sharing the same inferred V gene, J gene, and CDR3 amino acid sequence. Percentage overlap between repertoires was calculated by dividing the number of shared unique clonotypes by the size of the smaller repertoire. Repertoire richness was assessed with RTK rarefaction, the Chao1 estimator, and Recon v2.1 estimates of unobserved clonotypes. Generation probabilities for all TCRbeta clonotypes obtained by the gDNA method from several donors were computed using OLGA. TCRdb limited this immuneACCESS table to in-frame rearrangements with V and J called. A share of clones is missing; checked studies link under half to unresolved V genes, and the rest is unexplained. V, J and clone size are taken as reported in that table, and D and trimming were inferred from the DNA itself. Here the sample has about 770,000 clones; roughly two thirds occur a single time. The ten largest make up more than 1.5% of the sample.

Healthy HIV-negative adults with no recently reported acute infections or vaccinations were included as donors. Every donor was a Caucasian adult living in Nashville, Tennessee, USA. CD4+ T cells were enriched through magnetic negative selection, after which naive cells were positively selected on CD45RA and the remaining negative fraction served as the memory subset. Blood was obtained by leukapheresis, after which PBMCs were separated by Ficoll-Histopaque density gradient centrifugation and cryopreserved in liquid nitrogen vapor phase. Analytical flow cytometry was used to check the purity and quantity of every magnetically sorted T cell population. Each sorted fraction had its genomic DNA isolated and then quantified by UV absorbance on a Nanodrop 2000c.

Here the chain combines TRBV5-1 and TRBJ1-1; 9 central bases correspond to TRBD1. Sequencing was carried out using memory CD4+ T cells sorted from blood. Read against the paper, the sample's cell subset or site label means: CD45RA-negative fraction. The receptor's source is a woman in her thirties in good health. Read as DNA, the sequence is TGCGCCAGCAGCCTAGGGACAGGGTTGAACACTGAAGCTTTCTTT. This sequence encodes CASSLGTGLNTEAFF.